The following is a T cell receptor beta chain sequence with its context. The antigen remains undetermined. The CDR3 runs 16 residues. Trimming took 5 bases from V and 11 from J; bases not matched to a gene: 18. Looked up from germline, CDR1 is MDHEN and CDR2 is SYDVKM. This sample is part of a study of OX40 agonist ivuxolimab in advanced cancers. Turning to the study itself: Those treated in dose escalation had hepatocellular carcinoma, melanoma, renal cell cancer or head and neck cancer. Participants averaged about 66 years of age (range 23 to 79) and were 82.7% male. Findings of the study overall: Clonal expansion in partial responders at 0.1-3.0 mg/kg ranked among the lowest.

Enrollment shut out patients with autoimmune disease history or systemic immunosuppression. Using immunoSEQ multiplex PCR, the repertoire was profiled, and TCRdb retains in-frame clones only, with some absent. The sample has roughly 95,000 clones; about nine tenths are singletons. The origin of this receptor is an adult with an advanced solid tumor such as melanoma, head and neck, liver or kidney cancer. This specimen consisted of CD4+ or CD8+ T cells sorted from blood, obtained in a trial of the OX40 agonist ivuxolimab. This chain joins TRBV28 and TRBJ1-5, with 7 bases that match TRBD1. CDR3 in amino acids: CASSQPGQPMGESQHF. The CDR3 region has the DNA TGTGCCAGCAGTCAACCGGGACAGCCGATGGGGGAGTCCCAGCATTTT. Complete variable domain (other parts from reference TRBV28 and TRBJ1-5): DVKVTQSSRYLVKRTGEKVFLECVQDMDHENMFWYRQDPGLGLRLIYFSYDVKMKEKGDIPEGYSVSREKKERFSLILESASTNQTSMYLCASSQPGQPMGESQHFGDGTRLSIL.